The sequence of this T cell receptor (beta chain) was determined in a study of cytomegalovirus exposure and HLA in healthy donors (TCRdb year 2017). A note on the overall study: An earlier analysis of approximately 640 of the donors reported more than 250 Gb of sequence data and 117 million unique TCR beta sequences from 150 million to 200 million T cells. In a later analysis, previously published TCR beta repertoires from 666 donors were re-analyzed and high-resolution HLA genotyping was added so that TCR occurrence patterns could be studied. The study profiled the T cell repertoires of more than 500 subjects by immunosequencing and related them to cytomegalovirus serostatus. Five DR-DQ haplotypes were treated as single units for association and clustering because of strong linkage in the cohort. The genetic ancestry cluster associated with self-reported Caucasian donors included 80% to 90% of the roughly 400 genotyped donors. The study aimed to test whether cataloging public T cell receptors could reveal signatures of past pathogen exposure. The number of typed donors differed by locus: roughly 620-630 for A, B, C, DRB1 and DQB1; some 500 for DQA1; 606 for DPA1; and 400 to 480 for DPB1. All discovery cohort repertoires had been generated using a single sequencing platform. HLA typing covered class I and class II loci at four-digit resolution. Besides the first cohort of 666 subjects, a separate validation cohort made up of roughly 130 different subjects was used. A later genetic analysis used genome-wide SNP genotypes for about 55% of the 666 donors, treating that subset as a discovery cohort. In the later analysis, no new phenotypic data were used to find candidate immune exposures; instead, reliance was placed on TCR beta sequences and their occurrence across donors. In an earlier analysis of a few hundred of the donors, high-throughput TCR beta sequencing was used to judge whether each TCR beta V gene segment behaved as functional or pseudogenic. Among some 410 genotyped donors of the cohort, an average of approximately 200,000 unique TCR beta nucleotide sequences was sequenced per donor, of which 15% to 20% were non-productive. The study combined high-throughput TCR immunosequencing, statistical association of individual TCRs with disease status, and machine learning to predict cytomegalovirus infection status. About 280 gigabases of sequencing data and some 85 million unique TCR sequences were included in an early release covering about 620 HLA-typed donors. Alongside the repertoire data, information on donor age, sex, ethnicity and CMV serostatus was compiled. Study-wide findings and limitations: For the cohort, immune exposure information was limited to CMV serostatus. Linkage disequilibrium might explain the correlated functional status among segregating V segments, but an unknown experimental factor could not be ruled out. According to a later analysis, parvovirus B19, influenza, CMV and Epstein-Barr virus appeared linked to several top co-occurrence clusters. This cohort had only TCR beta chains sequenced, and the lack of alpha or paired-chain data limited which features could be detected. According to a later analysis, TCR association rates differed among HLA loci, with DRB1 alleles showing the most associated TCRs and HLA-C alleles showing the fewest. V-gene and J-gene trimming of TCR beta chains was associated with a missense DCLRE1C variant in a later genetic analysis, and the association was replicated in an independent cohort. In a later analysis, HLA-associated TCR beta chains were found to be more clonally expanded and to have lower generation probabilities than equally common non-associated chains. Because HLA typing was missing for some donors at each locus, association tests included only the typed subset. Sequencing depth was assumed to be roughly uniform across donors in the presence/absence analyses, though that assumption may not hold. Broadly in line with IMGT annotations, most TCR beta V segments showed up in productive rearrangements about 87% or about 30% of the time in an earlier analysis of roughly 590 of the donors. The authors suggested that the approach could potentially be extended to other disease states and immunological phenotypes. Assigning TCR associations to individual alleles was difficult when HLA alleles, especially DR and DQ, strongly co-occurred. While some public TCRs were present in many individuals, most TCR sequences turned up only very rarely across donors. A later analysis found that most CMV-associated TCR beta chains appeared HLA-restricted, with HLA associations seemingly driven largely by CMV exposure. Specific HLA alleles were associated with 16,951 TCR beta sequences at a false discovery rate of 0.05 in a later analysis. A cluster of highly shared sequence variants was judged likely to represent a technical artifact of the sequencing pipeline. A further reported finding was that TCR beta sequences accurately predicted the HLA-A and HLA-B alleles for most subjects in the first cohort. Compared with the roughly 700-donor mean, donors in an Asian-associated ancestry cluster had fewer N-insertions in productive TCRs, according to a later genetic analysis. A few of the identified cytomegalovirus-associated TCR beta chains were confirmed in vitro to be specific for cytomegalovirus antigens. In the study, about 150 TCR beta chains were listed as associated with cytomegalovirus. Because counts were too low, roughly 16 rarely observed V segments, including chromosome 9 orphons, were excluded from the earlier analysis of several hundred of the donors. In both the original and validation cohorts, the classifier was reported to diagnose cytomegalovirus status with high specificity and sensitivity.

In the case of this clone: There is no known antigen for this receptor. No much larger clone is present one base from it, and per-base qualities are unavailable.

The library came from the immunoSEQ multiplex PCR assay. The multiplex PCR relied on a mix of 60 forward primers for TCR Vbeta segments and 13 reverse primers for TCR Jbeta segments. A multiplex PCR assay on genomic DNA amplified the CDR3 region of rearranged TCR beta genes. The Illumina HiSeq System was used to sequence the amplified TCR beta libraries as 87-base-pair reads. In the paper's pipeline: Across the 640 or so repertoires, a later analysis counted tens of millions of unique TCR beta chains, roughly 11 million of which were shared by at least two donors. A nearest-neighbor algorithm error-corrected the raw reads and collapsed the reads into unique sequences, merging closely related sequences to remove PCR and sequencing errors. CDR3 sequences were aligned to IMGT reference sequences to assign V, D and J gene segments. Each retained sequence needed at least a six-nucleotide match to both a V gene segment and a J gene segment. Rearrangements were called productive when the CDR3 lacked stop codons and stayed in frame with V and J; all others were non-productive. Following IMGT convention, CDR3 was defined as the stretch from the second conserved V-encoded cysteine up to the conserved J-encoded phenylalanine. In an earlier analysis of more than 550 of the donors, sequences lacking an unambiguous match to a single V gene segment were excluded. In an earlier analysis of approximately 550 of the donors, V segments were called functional above 56.7% productive rearrangements and were called segregating when the between-donor standard deviation exceeded 5%. A statistical classification framework was developed to diagnose cytomegalovirus status using the catalog of TCR beta chain sequences. In a later analysis, V and J genes were assigned by comparing TCR nucleotide sequences against IMGT/GENE-DB human TR gene sequences. In a later analysis, CDR3 sequences and most-parsimonious VDJ recombination scenarios were assigned using the TCRdist pipeline. In a later analysis, each TCR beta chain was defined by its CDR3 amino acid sequence together with its V-gene family, and reads without a unique V-gene family were excluded. In a later analysis, 450 to 600 highly shared, low-generation-probability nucleotide sequences were removed to address suspected cross-contamination and a sequencing artifact. In a later analysis, a clonal expansion index was calculated for each public chain from normalized within-repertoire ranks of inferred template counts. In a later analysis, generation probabilities were computed with a VDJ recombination model fitted to out-of-frame rearrangements, and the resulting probabilities were checked against IGoR. A later analysis scored TCR-TCR, TCR-HLA and TCR-CMV co-occurrence with hypergeometric tests, applying a repertoire-size bias correction to TCR pairs. In a later analysis, false discovery rates were estimated by permuting HLA or CMV assignments 20 times. In a later analysis, co-occurring TCRs were grouped with DBSCAN, and TCRdist sequence similarity was added when clustering was performed within HLA-allele-positive subsets. Repertoires with fewer than 30,000 or more than 120,000 public chains were left out of co-occurrence clustering, as were about 5 repertoires with anomalous nucleotide sharing. TCRdb stores this immuneACCESS table with in-frame sequences only. Part of the clones is absent; in the studies checked, under half of the shortfall reflects unresolved V genes, and no reason is known for the rest. That table is the source of V, J and clone size, and D and trimming were worked out from the DNA. The sample table lists approximately 130,000 clones, 75% to 85% of them with a count of one. The top ten hold 8.1% of the sample.

In total, over 600 healthy bone marrow donors made up the cohort. At the time of sampling, all cohort members were nominally healthy, though unrecorded immune exposures were likely present. The donor tested CMV seropositive and was one of the 289 seropositive cohort members. Every donor gave a peripheral blood sample, and the peripheral blood mononuclear cells from that sample were used for TCR beta sequencing. Genomic DNA was extracted from the blood cell samples with the Qiagen DNeasy Blood Extraction Kit. The sequence was collected from a woman between 45 and 65 years old in good health and CMV-seropositive. Sequenced input: PBMCs.

The CDR3 is CASSSGSGGYGYTF. The bases are TGTGCCAGCAGCTCCGGCTCGGGAGGCTATGGCTACACCTTC. The chain employs TRBV9 and TRBJ1-2, with an unclear D gene assignment. Trimming removed 4 bases from V and 4 bases from J, leaving 14 bases between the germline ends. The cysteine opens and the phenylalanine closes a CDR3 of 14 amino acids. Solely the CDR3 DNA is kept, with 42 bases framed from the first base. In the germline V gene, CDR1 corresponds to SGDLS and CDR2 to YYNGEE.